Listed below are T cell receptor beta chains from one sample, sequenced in a study of cytomegalovirus exposure and HLA in healthy donors. Measured with immunoSEQ multiplex PCR; TCRdb has only the in-frame clones, and not every one. The repertoire has about 200,000 clones, 82% of them found once; the top ten carry approximately 0.092%. The source material was PBMCs. The receptors were sampled from a boy aged 2 to 10 in good health and CMV-seronegative. Each CDR3 is given with its conserved first and last residue. The order of the fields is J gene, clone size, D gene, V gene, CDR3 DNA, CDR3 protein. The D gene is left open where the match is weak. Size values are once, few and many counts, or a class for expanded clones, and some rows have none.

J gene: TRBJ1-2
clone size: NA
D gene: NA
V gene: TRBV10-2
CDR3 DNA: TGCGCCAGCATGGCAGGGGACTATGGCTACACCTTC
CDR3 protein: CASMAGDYGYTF

J gene: TRBJ1-1
clone size: NA
D gene: NA
V gene: TRBV6-5
CDR3 DNA: TGTGCCAGCAGTCGAGGGAGGGGGATGAACACTGAAGCTTTCTTT
CDR3 protein: CASSRGRGMNTEAFF

J gene: TRBJ1-1
clone size: NA
D gene: NA
V gene: TRBV11-2
CDR3 DNA: TGTGCCAGCAGCTCCCATAGGACAACTAAAGCTTTCTTT
CDR3 protein: CASSSHRTTKAFF

J gene: TRBJ1-2
clone size: NA
D gene: NA
V gene: TRBV6-5
CDR3 DNA: TGTGCCAGCAGGCCGGGCGGGTCGGGCTATGGCTACACCTTC
CDR3 protein: CASRPGGSGYGYTF

J gene: TRBJ1-3
clone size: NA
D gene: TRBD1
V gene: TRBV6-1
CDR3 DNA: TGTGCCAGCAGTACAGGGGCGCGAAACACCATATATTTT
CDR3 protein: CASSTGARNTIYF

J gene: TRBJ1-5
clone size: few
D gene: TRBD1
V gene: TRBV5-6
CDR3 DNA: TGTGCCAGCAGCTTGACCGTGACGGACAGGAAAAATCAGCCCCAGCATTTT
CDR3 protein: CASSLTVTDRKNQPQHF

J gene: TRBJ2-7
clone size: few
D gene: NA
V gene: TRBV19
CDR3 DNA: TGTGCCAGTGGGTACAGGGTGTCCTACGAGCAGTACTTC
CDR3 protein: CASGYRVSYEQYF

J gene: TRBJ2-3
clone size: NA
D gene: NA
V gene: TRBV6-5
CDR3 DNA: TGTGCCAGCAGTTACGGGGGGGCGCACACAGATACGCAGTATTTT
CDR3 protein: CASSYGGAHTDTQYF

J gene: TRBJ1-4
clone size: NA
D gene: NA
V gene: TRBV5-1
CDR3 DNA: TGCGCCAGCAGCAGTACAGGGCTCAATGAAAAACTGTTTTTT
CDR3 protein: CASSSTGLNEKLFF

J gene: TRBJ2-1
clone size: NA
D gene: TRBD1
V gene: TRBV4-1
CDR3 DNA: TGCGCCAGCAGCCAAGATCCCCCAAATCCGGGACAGATATACAATGAGCAGTTCTTC
CDR3 protein: CASSQDPPNPGQIYNEQFF

J gene: TRBJ2-7
clone size: NA
D gene: TRBD2
V gene: TRBV11-2
CDR3 DNA: TGTGCCAGCAGCTTAGCGGTCGGGGGGATCTACGAGCAGTACTTC
CDR3 protein: CASSLAVGGIYEQYF

J gene: TRBJ2-7
clone size: few
D gene: NA
V gene: TRBV21-1
CDR3 DNA: TGTGCCAGCAGCAAATCGGGAGGACCGGGGGGGTACGAGCAGTACTTC
CDR3 protein: CASSKSGGPGGYEQYF

J gene: TRBJ2-3
clone size: NA
D gene: NA
V gene: TRBV27
CDR3 DNA: TGTGCCAGCGGACTTGCTAGCACAGATACGCAGTATTTT
CDR3 protein: CASGLASTDTQYF

J gene: TRBJ1-2
clone size: NA
D gene: NA
V gene: TRBV5-4
CDR3 DNA: TGTGCCAGCAGCTCCTCCAACTATGGCTACACCTTC
CDR3 protein: CASSSSNYGYTF

J gene: TRBJ1-5
clone size: NA
D gene: NA
V gene: TRBV19
CDR3 DNA: TGTGCCAGTAGTATAATGGGGCCGGACAGAAGCAATCAGCCCCAGCATTTT
CDR3 protein: CASSIMGPDRSNQPQHF

J gene: TRBJ2-5
clone size: few
D gene: TRBD1
V gene: TRBV15
CDR3 DNA: TGTGCCACCAGCAGAGATCGGACAGGGAGCGATGAGACCCAGTACTTC
CDR3 protein: CATSRDRTGSDETQYF

J gene: TRBJ1-2
clone size: few
D gene: NA
V gene: TRBV20-1
CDR3 DNA: TGCAGTGCTAGAGCAGGCTATGGCTACACCTTC
CDR3 protein: CSARAGYGYTF

J gene: TRBJ1-3
clone size: NA
D gene: NA
V gene: TRBV11-1
CDR3 DNA: TGTGCCAGCAGCTTAGTCGCGGGGTACTCTGGAAACACCATATATTTT
CDR3 protein: CASSLVAGYSGNTIYF

J gene: TRBJ2-5
clone size: NA
D gene: TRBD2
V gene: TRBV18
CDR3 DNA: TGTGCCAGCTCACCAAGGCTAGCGGGGGCGGGAGAGACCCAGTACTTC
CDR3 protein: CASSPRLAGAGETQYF

J gene: TRBJ2-3
clone size: NA
D gene: NA
V gene: TRBV4-2
CDR3 DNA: TGTGCCAGCAGCCAAGGACGATTAGCGGCCCCGGGAGATACGCAGTATTTT
CDR3 protein: CASSQGRLAAPGDTQYF

J gene: TRBJ2-7
clone size: NA
D gene: NA
V gene: TRBV6-6
CDR3 DNA: TGTGCCAGCAGTTCGTCGCGGGGCGCCTACGAGCAGTACTTC
CDR3 protein: CASSSSRGAYEQYF

J gene: TRBJ2-7
clone size: NA
D gene: TRBD1
V gene: TRBV5-1
CDR3 DNA: TGCGCCAGCAGCTCGGGTGGGACAGTCTCCTACGAGCAGTACTTC
CDR3 protein: CASSSGGTVSYEQYF

J gene: TRBJ1-4
clone size: NA
D gene: NA
V gene: TRBV4-3
CDR3 DNA: TGCGCCAGCAGCCATGACATAGCAGGGGTAGGAGAAAAACTGTTTTTT
CDR3 protein: CASSHDIAGVGEKLFF

J gene: TRBJ2-7
clone size: NA
D gene: NA
V gene: TRBV15
CDR3 DNA: TGTGCCACCAGCAGAGATCTTAACAGGGTCCTTTCCTACGAGCAGTACTTC
CDR3 protein: CATSRDLNRVLSYEQYF

J gene: TRBJ2-1
clone size: NA
D gene: TRBD2
V gene: TRBV6-6
CDR3 DNA: TGCGCCAGCAGTCCCTCGCGGGGGGACCTCTACAATGAGCAGTTCTTC
CDR3 protein: CASSPSRGDLYNEQFF

J gene: TRBJ1-2
clone size: NA
D gene: TRBD1
V gene: TRBV2
CDR3 DNA: TGTGCCAGCATTCGACAGGGCCAGAACTATGGCTACACCTTC
CDR3 protein: CASIRQGQNYGYTF

J gene: TRBJ2-1
clone size: NA
D gene: TRBD1
V gene: TRBV7-3
CDR3 DNA: TGTGCCAGCAGCTTAGAGGGACAGGGTGGGGATGAGCAGTTCTTC
CDR3 protein: CASSLEGQGGDEQFF

J gene: TRBJ1-2
clone size: NA
D gene: NA
V gene: TRBV4-1
CDR3 DNA: TGCGCCAGCAGCCAAGGCGGGGGCCCTGCTAACTATGGCTACACCTTC
CDR3 protein: CASSQGGGPANYGYTF

J gene: TRBJ1-1
clone size: NA
D gene: NA
V gene: TRBV19
CDR3 DNA: TGTGCCACCAGTGGAGCTCTTCCAGGGGACGAAGCTTTCTTT
CDR3 protein: CATSGALPGDEAFF

J gene: TRBJ1-2
clone size: NA
D gene: NA
V gene: TRBV7-8
CDR3 DNA: TGTGCCAGCAGCTTCAGGCAGGACTATGGCTACACCTTC
CDR3 protein: CASSFRQDYGYTF

J gene: TRBJ2-3
clone size: NA
D gene: TRBD2
V gene: TRBV30
CDR3 DNA: TGTGCCTGGAGGCTAGCGGGTAGCACAGATACGCAGTATTTT
CDR3 protein: CAWRLAGSTDTQYF

J gene: TRBJ1-1
clone size: NA
D gene: NA
V gene: TRBV9
CDR3 DNA: TGTGCCAGCAGCGCTGACTCTTTCACTGAAGCTTTCTTT
CDR3 protein: CASSADSFTEAFF

J gene: TRBJ2-5
clone size: NA
D gene: TRBD1
V gene: TRBV2
CDR3 DNA: TGTGCCAGCAGTTACGACAGGGAAGAGACCCAGTACTTC
CDR3 protein: CASSYDREETQYF

J gene: TRBJ2-3
clone size: NA
D gene: TRBD1
V gene: TRBV19
CDR3 DNA: TGTGCCAGTAGTATAGGGGGGAGACAGGGACGGGATACGCAGTATTTT
CDR3 protein: CASSIGGRQGRDTQYF

J gene: TRBJ2-4
clone size: NA
D gene: NA
V gene: TRBV10-1
CDR3 DNA: TGCGCCAGCCCGTCGCCCCCAGTGGCCAAAAACATTCAGTACTTC
CDR3 protein: CASPSPPVAKNIQYF

J gene: TRBJ1-1
clone size: NA
D gene: TRBD1
V gene: TRBV2
CDR3 DNA: TGTGCCAGCGTCAGACAGGGGGCGCGGAGGACTGAAGCTTTCTTT
CDR3 protein: CASVRQGARRTEAFF

J gene: TRBJ2-7
clone size: NA
D gene: TRBD2
V gene: TRBV9
CDR3 DNA: TGTGCCAGCAGCCCCTCTAGCGGGGGTACATACGAGCAGTACTTC
CDR3 protein: CASSPSSGGTYEQYF

J gene: TRBJ2-2
clone size: NA
D gene: TRBD2
V gene: TRBV5-1
CDR3 DNA: TGCGCCAGCAGCTTTATAGCGGGGGGGCCCACCGGGGAGCTGTTTTTT
CDR3 protein: CASSFIAGGPTGELFF

J gene: TRBJ2-3
clone size: NA
D gene: NA
V gene: TRBV4-2
CDR3 DNA: TGTGCCAGCAGCCTTCCCATAGCGGAGGGGACAGATACGCAGTATTTT
CDR3 protein: CASSLPIAEGTDTQYF

J gene: TRBJ1-2
clone size: NA
D gene: NA
V gene: TRBV19
CDR3 DNA: TGTGCCAGTACCGCAGGGTCCGTGCGTTTTATCTATGGCTACACCTTC
CDR3 protein: CASTAGSVRFIYGYTF

J gene: TRBJ1-3
clone size: NA
D gene: TRBD1
V gene: TRBV5-1
CDR3 DNA: TGCGCCAGCAGCTTGACAGGGGGCGCTTCTGGAAACACCATATATTTT
CDR3 protein: CASSLTGGASGNTIYF

J gene: TRBJ2-7
clone size: NA
D gene: TRBD1
V gene: TRBV18
CDR3 DNA: TGTGCCAGCTCACCACCGAGCAGGACAGGGCCCTACGAGCAGTACTTC
CDR3 protein: CASSPPSRTGPYEQYF

J gene: TRBJ1-1
clone size: NA
D gene: NA
V gene: TRBV9
CDR3 DNA: TGTGCCAGCAGCGCATACAGGGACACTGAAGCTTTCTTT
CDR3 protein: CASSAYRDTEAFF

J gene: TRBJ2-1
clone size: NA
D gene: NA
V gene: TRBV19
CDR3 DNA: TGTGCCAGTAGTACCCGGGACACTACCTACAATGAGCAGTTCTTC
CDR3 protein: CASSTRDTTYNEQFF

J gene: TRBJ2-3
clone size: NA
D gene: NA
V gene: TRBV10-3
CDR3 DNA: TGTGCCATCAGCGGGAAGGGACTCACAGATACGCAGTATTTT
CDR3 protein: CAISGKGLTDTQYF

J gene: TRBJ1-1
clone size: NA
D gene: TRBD1
V gene: TRBV2
CDR3 DNA: TGTGCCAGCAGCCGCGAGAGGGGGCAGACTGAAGCTTTCTTT
CDR3 protein: CASSRERGQTEAFF

J gene: TRBJ2-7
clone size: NA
D gene: NA
V gene: TRBV7-9
CDR3 DNA: TGTGCCAGCAGCCCTTCCTACGAGCAGTACTTC
CDR3 protein: CASSPSYEQYF

J gene: TRBJ2-5
clone size: NA
D gene: TRBD2
V gene: TRBV14
CDR3 DNA: TGTGCCAGCAGCTTCGGACTAGCGAGGGAGACCCAGTACTTC
CDR3 protein: CASSFGLARETQYF

J gene: TRBJ1-2
clone size: NA
D gene: TRBD1
V gene: TRBV9
CDR3 DNA: TGTGCCAGCAGCGCCCCCGGGACAGCGGAGTATAGTAACTATGGCTACACCTTC
CDR3 protein: CASSAPGTAEYSNYGYTF

J gene: TRBJ2-5
clone size: NA
D gene: TRBD2
V gene: TRBV4-2
CDR3 DNA: TGTGCCAGCAGCCAAGATTTAGCGGGGGGGCTTAAGACCCAGTACTTC
CDR3 protein: CASSQDLAGGLKTQYF

J gene: TRBJ2-6
clone size: NA
D gene: TRBD1
V gene: TRBV29-1
CDR3 DNA: TGCAGCGTCGCGACAGGGAACACCCATGCTGGGGCCAACGTCCTGACTTTC
CDR3 protein: CSVATGNTHAGANVLTF

J gene: TRBJ2-3
clone size: NA
D gene: TRBD2
V gene: TRBV5-1
CDR3 DNA: TGCGCCAGCAGCTCTAGCGGGGGGGCAGATACGCAGTATTTT
CDR3 protein: CASSSSGGADTQYF

J gene: TRBJ2-3
clone size: NA
D gene: NA
V gene: TRBV6-1
CDR3 DNA: TGTGCCAGCAGTGTCCGAAGGGGAAAGAGTACAGATACGCAGTATTTT
CDR3 protein: CASSVRRGKSTDTQYF

J gene: TRBJ1-1
clone size: NA
D gene: NA
V gene: TRBV7-9
CDR3 DNA: TGTGCCAGCAGCTCCATGACAGAGATGGCTGAAGCTTTCTTT
CDR3 protein: CASSSMTEMAEAFF

J gene: TRBJ1-2
clone size: NA
D gene: NA
V gene: TRBV27
CDR3 DNA: TGTGCCAGCAAGTCCCCAGGGGTCCCCGGTACGGATGGCTACACCTTC
CDR3 protein: CASKSPGVPGTDGYTF

J gene: TRBJ1-3
clone size: once
D gene: TRBD1
V gene: TRBV5-1
CDR3 DNA: TGCGCCAGCAGCTTGCAGGGGGGCGGTGGAAACACCATATATTTT
CDR3 protein: CASSLQGGGGNTIYF

J gene: TRBJ2-1
clone size: NA
D gene: TRBD2
V gene: TRBV7-2
CDR3 DNA: TGTGCCAGCAGCGAGACTAGCGGGGCCTACAATGAGCAGTTCTTC
CDR3 protein: CASSETSGAYNEQFF

J gene: TRBJ2-7
clone size: NA
D gene: TRBD1
V gene: TRBV30
CDR3 DNA: TGTGCCTGGAGAACTCCGGGACAGGGAAATAACGAGCAGTACTTC
CDR3 protein: CAWRTPGQGNNEQYF

J gene: TRBJ2-1
clone size: NA
D gene: NA
V gene: TRBV18
CDR3 DNA: TGTGCCAGCTCACCAGTGAGCGCTGATGAGCAGTTCTTC
CDR3 protein: CASSPVSADEQFF

J gene: TRBJ2-7
clone size: NA
D gene: NA
V gene: TRBV5-6
CDR3 DNA: TGTGCCAGCAGCTTGGTGAGACAGGCTCACAGCTCCTACGAGCAGTACTTC
CDR3 protein: CASSLVRQAHSSYEQYF